This TCR beta chain emerged from a study of blood T cell repertoires in COVID-19. As for the study in general: Whether acute or convalescent, the COVID-19 samples came from the United States, Italy and Spain. Sources were T cells, B-cell-depleted T cells, or PBMCs; the material itself was cDNA or gDNA.

In the source study's methods: Reference gene primers were amplified, and this amplification served to estimate nucleated cell counts. Here immunoSEQ multiplex PCR was the method, and the copy in TCRdb shows in-frame clones only, minus some. V and J calls plus clone size are reproduced from that table; the DNA served to infer D and trimming. The data hold fewer than 500,000 clones, with about 90% observed a single time. The ends were cut back, 1 base at V and 2 bases at J, with 3 bases in the middle. The CDR3 totals 12 residues. Germline CDR1 reads SGHNT; CDR2 reads YYREEE (reference sequence). Patients in Seattle were enrolled during active infection, then followed longitudinally.

The rearrangement uses TRBV5-4 and TRBJ1-1; D is ambiguous. The source is a young man with COVID-19, enrolled during active disease. Sequences were obtained from peripheral blood. For the CDR3, the DNA is TGTGCCAGCAGCTTGCTCAACACTGAAGCTTTCTTT. The encoded protein is CASSLLNTEAFF.